This T cell receptor beta chain is from a study of cytomegalovirus exposure and HLA in healthy donors. General observations from the study: In vitro experiments confirmed that a few CMV-associated chains were specific for CMV antigens. TCR beta sequences reportedly predicted most subjects' HLA-A and HLA-B alleles accurately. Solely CMV serostatus was available to characterize immune exposure. For cytomegalovirus status, the classifier reportedly gave diagnoses with high specificity and sensitivity.

Worth noting for this clone: Antigen unknown.

A multiplex PCR was run with 60 Vbeta primers and 13 Jbeta primers. Sequencing used immunoSEQ multiplex PCR; TCRdb keeps in-frame clones, though not all of them. The listing contains about 110,000 clones. The sequence was collected from a man in his fifties or sixties in good health and CMV-seronegative. Source material: PBMCs.

Here the CDR3 DNA reads TGCGCCAGCAGCCAAGAGGGGGACAGGGATGAAAAACTGTTTTTT. Its protein product is CASSQEGDRDEKLFF. The J gene is TRBJ1-4, the V gene TRBV4-3; TRBD1 matches at 9 bases. The ends lost 0 bases at V and 6 bases at J; junction bases unmatched: 2. CDR3 length: 15 amino acids. Per the germline V gene, CDR1 is LGHNA and CDR2 is YSLEER.